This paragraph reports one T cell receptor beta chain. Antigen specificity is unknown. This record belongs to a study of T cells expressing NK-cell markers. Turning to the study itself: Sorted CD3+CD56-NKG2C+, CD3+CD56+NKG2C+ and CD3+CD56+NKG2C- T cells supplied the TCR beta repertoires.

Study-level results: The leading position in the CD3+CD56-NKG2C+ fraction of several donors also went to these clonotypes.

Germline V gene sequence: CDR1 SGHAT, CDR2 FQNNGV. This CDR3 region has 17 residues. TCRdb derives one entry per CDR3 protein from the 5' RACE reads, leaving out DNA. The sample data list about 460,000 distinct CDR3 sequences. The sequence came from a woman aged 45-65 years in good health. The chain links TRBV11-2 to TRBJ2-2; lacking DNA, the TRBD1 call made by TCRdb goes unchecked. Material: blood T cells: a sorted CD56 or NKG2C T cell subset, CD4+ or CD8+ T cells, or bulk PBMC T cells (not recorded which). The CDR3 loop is CASSLGLTGNYAGELFF.